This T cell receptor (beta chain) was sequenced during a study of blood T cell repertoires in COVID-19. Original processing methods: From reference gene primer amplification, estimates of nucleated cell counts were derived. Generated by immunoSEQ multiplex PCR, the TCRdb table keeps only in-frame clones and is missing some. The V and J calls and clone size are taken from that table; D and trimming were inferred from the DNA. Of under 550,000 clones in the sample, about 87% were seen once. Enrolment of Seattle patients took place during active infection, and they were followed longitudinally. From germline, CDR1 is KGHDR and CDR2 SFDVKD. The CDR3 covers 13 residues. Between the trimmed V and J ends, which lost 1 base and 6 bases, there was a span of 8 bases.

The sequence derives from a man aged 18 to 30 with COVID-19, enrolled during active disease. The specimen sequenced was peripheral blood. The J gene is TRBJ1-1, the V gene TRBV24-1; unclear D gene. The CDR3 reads CATSDFGLAEAFF. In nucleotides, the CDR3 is TGTGCCACCAGTGATTTTGGGCTTGCTGAAGCTTTCTTT.